This T cell receptor (beta chain) is from a study of T cell responses to AZD1222 COVID-19 vaccine. Concerning this clone: Its target is not known.

Overall study results and limits: Spike regions recognized by vaccine-associated CD4 TCRs spanned the protein, led by 160-218 and 743-854.

TCRdb's copy holds only in-frame clones and misses some; the assay was immunoSEQ multiplex PCR. The sample yields 100,000 to 150,000 clones, about 89% seen once. The CDR3 length is 14 residues. Trimming took off 8 bases at V and 0 bases at J, with 14 bases between the two ends. Germline CDR1 SGHAT, CDR2 FQNNGV. Source: peripheral blood, taken on day 0 of AZD1222 vaccination. The TCR sequence derives from an adult in good health. V usage is TRBV11-2 and J usage is TRBJ2-7, with D possibly matching TRBD1 (5 bases). CDR3 nucleotide sequence: TGTGCCAGCCGCAAGGGGTATAGCTCCTACGAGCAGTACTTC. Translating gives CASRKGYSSYEQYF.